This T cell receptor beta chain was identified during a study of vaccination effects on CD4 cells after COVID-19. V shed 2 bases, J shed 5 bases, and the junction held 10 bases outside the gene matches. The CDR3 runs to 16 residues. Per germline, CDR1 SGHRS and CDR2 YFSETQ. With respect to this clone: Antigen: not known.

Subsequent to roughly 9 days of culture, CD4+ T cells were isolated. TCRdb's copy holds only in-frame clones and misses some; the assay was immunoSEQ multiplex PCR. The table lists some 40,000 clones, around 80% of them singletons. The receptor was derived from a human donor who received a COVID-19 vaccine. The chain carries TRBV5-1 and TRBJ1-2, with TRBD1 matching 9 bases. Sequenced material: CD4+ T cells from PBMCs cultured without peptide, taken before COVID-19 vaccination. The CDR3 DNA is TGCGCCAGCAGCTTACAGGGGGCGCCTACTCAGTATGGCTACACCTTC. It specifies CASSLQGAPTQYGYTF.